This T cell receptor (beta chain) was found in a study of cytomegalovirus exposure and HLA in healthy donors. Findings and caveats of the study: In a later analysis, donors in an Asian-associated ancestry cluster reportedly had fewer N-insertions in productive TCRs than the cohort mean. Indistinguishable V segments, including TRBV6-2 and TRBV6-3, were excluded.

The PCR contained 60 Vbeta and 13 Jbeta primers. Using immunoSEQ multiplex PCR, the repertoire was profiled, and TCRdb retains in-frame clones only, with some absent. The table has some 130,000 clones, 50% to 75% seen once; the top ten hold roughly 2.5%. Comments on this clone: Its antigen is undetermined.

This CDR3 has 14 residues. V trimming: 3 bases; J trimming: 5 bases; junction bases outside the gene matches: 3. Germline V CDR1 and CDR2: SGHTS, YDEGEE. The sample was PBMCs. The source of this sequence is a woman in her thirties or forties in good health and CMV-seronegative. This chain connects TRBV5-8 to TRBJ1-4; TRBD1 aligns across 8 bases. The CDR3 reads CASSSDRGNEKLFF. The CDR3 DNA follows: TGTGCCAGCAGCTCCGACAGGGGAAATGAAAAACTGTTTTTT.